This entry is about one T cell receptor (beta chain). What it binds is not known. This sample is part of a study of CD8 T cells in Susac syndrome. For the study at large: At the time their blood was drawn, patients with Susac syndrome were either therapy-naive, on corticosteroids (with some of them also receiving intravenous immunoglobulin), or on intravenous immunoglobulin alone. Study-wide results and caveats: TCR sequencing and HLA analysis covered a relatively small number of individuals.

Random hexamers served to reverse transcribe roughly 0.5 to 1 ug RNA. TCRdb redid the calling of the immunoSEQ multiplex PCR reads with MiXCR, one entry per CDR3 protein. The repertoire holds about 190,000 distinct CDR3 sequences, with 90% to 97% as singletons. In germline, CDR1 is LNHNV, CDR2 YYDKDF (reference sequence). Trimming took off 5 bases at V and 6 bases at J, with 14 bases between the two ends. The CDR3 runs to 13 residues. Sequencing of TCR beta, carried out with a high-throughput approach, was applied to CD8+ and CD4+ T cells from the blood. Sequencing was done on a sample of CD4+ T cells from PBMCs. The chain employs TRBV15 and TRBJ2-7, with D possibly being TRBD1 or TRBD2 (5 bases each). This sequence was found in a human donor with Susac syndrome. The CDR3 reads CATSVGAGSEQYF. For the CDR3, the DNA is TGTGCCACCAGCGTCGGCGCAGGGAGCGAGCAGTACTTC.